This TCR beta chain was sequenced in a study of early T cells in non-severe SARS-CoV-2 infection. A single record per CDR3 protein comes from TCRdb applying MiXCR to the 5' RACE reads. This sample has 75,000 to 80,000 distinct CDR3 sequences; around 15% occur once, and the top ten carry around 12%. The sequence came from an adult who was a healthcare worker with PCR-confirmed SARS-CoV-2 infection or an uninfected control (not recorded which). Material: whole blood.

The CDR3 DNA is TGTGCCAGCAGCCCCCCGGGGGGACAAGAGACCCAGTACTTC. This translates into CASSPPGGQETQYF. This chain uses TRBV7-9 with TRBJ2-5; TRBD2 matches at 7 bases. This CDR3 has 14 residues. Germline V CDR1 and CDR2: SEHNR, FQNEAQ (reference sequence). The junction had 5 bases not matched to a gene; V was cut back by 5 bases and J by 2 bases.